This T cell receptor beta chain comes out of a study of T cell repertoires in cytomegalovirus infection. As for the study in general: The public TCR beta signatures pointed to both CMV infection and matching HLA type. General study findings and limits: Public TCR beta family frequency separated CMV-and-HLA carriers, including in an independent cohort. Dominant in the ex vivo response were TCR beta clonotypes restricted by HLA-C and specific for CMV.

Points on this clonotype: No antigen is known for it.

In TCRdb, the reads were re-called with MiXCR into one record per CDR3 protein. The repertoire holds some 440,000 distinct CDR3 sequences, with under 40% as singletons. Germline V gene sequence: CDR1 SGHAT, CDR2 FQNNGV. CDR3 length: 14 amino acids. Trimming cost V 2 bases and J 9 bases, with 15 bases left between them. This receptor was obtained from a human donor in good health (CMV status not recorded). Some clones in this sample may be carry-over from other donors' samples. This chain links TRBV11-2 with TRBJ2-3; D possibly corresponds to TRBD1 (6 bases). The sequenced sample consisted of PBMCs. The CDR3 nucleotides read TGTGCCAGCAGCTTATATACCGGGACACCGACGCAGTATTTT. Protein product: CASSLYTGTPTQYF.